This record concerns one T cell receptor beta chain sequence. This record belongs to a study of blood T cell repertoires in COVID-19. Study-level background: Some COVID-19 samples were acute and others convalescent; all came from the United States, Italy and Spain. T cells, B-cell-depleted T cells, or PBMCs supplied cDNA or gDNA.

TCRdb's copy holds only in-frame clones and misses some; the assay was immunoSEQ multiplex PCR. The sample holds roughly 260,000 clones, around 90% seen once. This CDR3 has 15 amino acids. Germline CDR1 SGHDT, CDR2 YYEEEE. The J segment lost 4 bases and the V segment lost 3 bases, leaving 2 bases of the junction unmatched. Study members were between about 18 and 95 years old and lived in approximately 25 US regions. The chain is built from TRBV5-6 and TRBJ2-2; 11 bases align to TRBD1. This sequence originates from a woman in her twenties or thirties with acute COVID-19. The material sequenced was PBMCs or T cells enriched from blood (not recorded which). CDR3 nucleotides: TGTGCCAGCAGCTGGGGACAGGGGGTCACCGGGGAGCTGTTTTTT. It yields the protein CASSWGQGVTGELFF.